This T cell receptor beta chain was obtained from a study of CD8+CD57+ T cells in acquired aplastic anemia. Study-wide results and caveats: For CD8+ Simpson's diversity, patients and controls showed no significant difference.

As concerns this clonotype: Antigen unknown. At one end the junction does not follow the germline gene, possibly because of a read error.

Genomic DNA templated the TCR beta VDJ and CDR3 profiling. TCRdb redid the calling of the reads with MiXCR, one entry per CDR3 protein. The repertoire holds 150,000 to 200,000 distinct CDR3 sequences, with 64% as singletons. The CDR3 contains 15 residues. Germline CDR1 and CDR2: SGHTA and FQGTGA. Material for sequencing was sorted CD4+, CD8+, or CD8+CD57+ T cells (not recorded which) from PBMCs. The chain uses TRBV7-3 and TRBJ2-5; tentative D call: TRBD1 (5 bases). This clonotype was obtained from a human donor with severe aplastic anemia or a healthy control (not recorded which). The CDR3 here is CASSQDHGAQETQYF. For the CDR3, the DNA is TGCGCCAGCAGCCAAGATCATGGGGCCCAAGAGACCCAGTACTTC.